This T cell receptor (beta chain) emerged from a study of a mutant IDH1 vaccine in newly diagnosed glioma. Across the study: Onset of vaccination occurred 4-6 weeks following radiotherapy alone, or with temozolomide cycles.

Regarding the study as a whole: Vaccine-induced responses were seen in more than 90% of patients, spanning several MHC alleles.

Germline CDR1 and CDR2: SEHNR and FQNEAQ (reference sequence). Trimming cost V 5 bases and J 4 bases; bases outside gene matches: 5. The CDR3 is made up of 14 amino acids. The time point: week 23, last vaccination. With topical imiquimod, each dose of the vaccine consisted of 300 ug of mutant IDH1 20-mer peptide. A word on this clone: Antigen: not known.

This table comes from immunoSEQ multiplex PCR, and its TCRdb copy is limited to in-frame clones, with some not included. The table includes approximately 50,000 clones, 85% to 90% detected once. The TCR originated in a man in his forties with glioma. Sequenced material: PBMCs, taken from a glioma patient whose treatment included an IDH1 peptide vaccine. This sequence joins TRBV7-9 and TRBJ2-1; TRBD1 agrees at 7 bases. The CDR3 sequence is CASSPGQHYNEQFF. The CDR3 DNA reads as TGTGCCAGCAGCCCGGGACAGCATTACAATGAGCAGTTCTTC. The full variable domain, rest sourced from reference TRBV7-9 and TRBJ2-1, is DTGVSQNPRHKITKRGQNVTFRCDPISEHNRLYWYRQTLGQGPEFLTYFQNEAQLEKSRLLSDRFSAERPKGSFSTLEIQRTEQGDSAMYLCASSPGQHYNEQFFGPGTRLTVL.